These 9 T cell receptor beta chains share one sample of origin, sequenced in a study of T cell responses to AZD1222 COVID-19 vaccine. The method was immunoSEQ multiplex PCR; TCRdb's version includes in-frame clones alone and lacks a portion of them. The sample lists more than 85,000 clones, about 88% occurring once. This specimen consisted of peripheral blood, obtained on day 0 of AZD1222 vaccination. These receptors all come from an adult in good health.

This chain uses TRBV18 with TRBJ2-2, with TRBD1 identical over 9 bases. Trimming cost V 4 bases and J 4 bases; bases outside gene matches: 4. The CDR3 totals 15 residues. Germline V gene lookup returns CDR1 KGHSH and CDR2 LQKENI. This CDR3 is CASSLGTGSTGELFF. Written as DNA, the CDR3 is TGTGCCAGCTCACTAGGGACAGGGAGCACCGGGGAGCTGTTTTTT.

The V call is TRBV29-1, the J call TRBJ1-2, with 8 nucleotides matching TRBD1. The CDR3 contains 13 residues. The germline V gene encodes CDR1 SQVTM and CDR2 ANQGSEA. After removal of 2 bases from V and 4 bases from J, the junction contained 3 bases not matched to a gene. The CDR3 DNA follows: TGCAGCGTTGAACGACAGGGGCCCTATGGCTACACCTTC. It translates to CSVERQGPYGYTF.

The genes are TRBV5-1 and TRBJ1-6; D not certain. The V gene's germline CDR1 is SGHRS and CDR2 YFSETQ. Trimming shortened V by 0 bases and J by 0 bases, and 13 bases separated the two germline ends. The CDR3 consists of 18 residues. In nucleotides, the CDR3 is TGCGCCAGCAGCTTGGGAAACAGAGTGAGCTCCTATAATTCACCCCTCCACTTT. Translated, it gives CASSLGNRVSSYNSPLHF.

V is TRBV5-4 and J is TRBJ2-7, with TRBD1 identical over 7 bases. Germline trimming cut 4 bases from V and 2 bases from J; bases unmatched to any gene: 6. The CDR3 runs 14 residues. CDR1 is SGHNT and CDR2 is YYREEE in the germline V gene (reference sequence). CDR3 nucleotides: TGTGCCAGCAGCGACAGGGCAAGCCCCTACGAGCAGTACTTC. It encodes CASSDRASPYEQYF.

The chain employs TRBV18 and TRBJ2-3, with D possibly TRBD2 on 7 matching bases. This CDR3 has 15 residues. Germline assignment: CDR1 KGHSH and CDR2 LQKENI. The germline V and J ends were trimmed by 4 bases and 2 bases, with 13 bases remaining between them. CDR3 DNA sequence: TGTGCCAGCTCACAGGGTCGGGGGGCCACAGATACGCAGTATTTT. Protein product: CASSQGRGATDTQYF.

V is TRBV12-3 or TRBV12-4 and J is TRBJ1-1; possible D gene TRBD1, 5 bases. CDR3 length equals 13 residues. V was pared by 5 bases and J by 0 bases, with 7 bases between. The DNA for the CDR3 is TGTGCCAGCAGTCACAGGTTGAACACTGAAGCTTTCTTT. This sequence encodes CASSHRLNTEAFF.

The CDR3 bases are TGTGCCAGCAGCCAAGAAGGGGGAGCGGGGGATCAGCCCCAGCATTTT. Its protein is CASSQEGGAGDQPQHF. V is TRBV4-2 and J is TRBJ1-5; D might be TRBD1 (6 bases). Germline V gives CDR1 LGHNA, CDR2 YNFKEQ. V lost 0 bases and J lost 5, with 14 bases in between. The CDR3 length is 16 residues.

V gene TRBV14 combines with J gene TRBJ2-2; 10 nucleotides line up with TRBD2. Germline V gene sequence: CDR1 SGHDN, CDR2 FVKESK. The junction had 9 bases not matched to a gene; V was cut back by 0 bases and J by 5 bases. The CDR3 spans 18 residues. CDR3 amino acids: CASSQDGELAGITGELFF. The CDR3 DNA follows: TGTGCCAGCAGCCAAGATGGAGAACTAGCGGGGATTACCGGGGAGCTGTTTTTT.

This rearrangement joins TRBV28 to TRBJ1-4; D call uncertain. The V and J ends lost 5 bases and 13 bases respectively, with 14 bases between them. Germline V gives CDR1 MDHEN, CDR2 SYDVKM. CDR3 size: 12 residues. Here the CDR3 reads CASSQKVRGLFF. As DNA, the CDR3 is TGTGCCAGCAGTCAAAAGGTTCGGGGACTGTTTTTT.